The present T cell receptor beta chain was sequenced within a study of T cell responses to AZD1222 COVID-19 vaccine. Study conclusions and caveats: Most donors were white British and more were female, and clonal diversity was possibly underestimated. The peak T cell response came first, and repertoires were sampled only after it. Recipients of AZD1222 seropositive at baseline numbered only 5 or 6.

The method was immunoSEQ multiplex PCR; TCRdb's version includes in-frame clones alone and lacks a portion of them. The repertoire holds 95,000 to 150,000 clones, with more than 85% as singletons. V was pared by 2 bases and J by 7 bases, with 8 bases between. The V gene's germline CDR1 is KGHSH and CDR2 LQKENI. The length of the CDR3 is 13 residues. Whether given at about 4 or about 12 weeks, second doses were pooled. Details on this clone: Antigen specificity is unknown.

Sequences were derived from peripheral blood, sampled 28 days after the second AZD1222 dose. This receptor was taken from an adult who received the AZD1222 COVID-19 vaccine. This chain joins TRBV18 and TRBJ1-4; D ambiguous. CDR3 residues: CASSPGSGEKLFF. The CDR3 bases are TGTGCCAGCTCACCAGGGAGCGGTGAAAAACTGTTTTTT.